Below, 14 T cell receptor beta chains from the same sample are listed, as sequenced in a study of tumor-infiltrating lymphocytes in primary liver carcinoma. The input was 450 to 500 ng total RNA; TCR beta cDNA was made from it with a constant-region primer. For TCR beta, libraries were produced by three nested multiplex PCR rounds using slightly modified ARM-PCR. The opening two PCR rounds, ten to eleven cycles each, paired TRBV1-TRBV30 forward primers with a C-beta reverse primer. TCRdb redid the calling of the multiplex PCR reads with MiXCR, one entry per CDR3 protein. The sample lists more than 150,000 distinct CDR3 sequences, about 60% occurring once. Germline DNA was extracted too, while blood RNA derived from unsorted whole blood. The sample consisted of peripheral blood. The receptors were sampled from a man aged 35-49 years with primary liver carcinoma and hepatitis B virus infection.

With respect to this clonotype: This sequence may be a read error, since a much larger clone differs from it by one base. The chain uses TRBV29-1 and TRBJ2-2; tentatively, D is TRBD2 (5 bases). Trimming took off 6 bases at V and 6 bases at J, with 17 bases between the two ends. Germline V gene lookup returns CDR1 SQVTM and CDR2 ANQGSEA. There are 14 residues in the CDR3. The chain's CDR3 is CSVAGLLVSGELFF. For the CDR3, the DNA is TGCAGCGTCGCGGGCCTACTTGTCTCCGGGGAGCTGTTTTTT.

This clonotype has at least ten counts. This chain links TRBV7-9 with TRBJ1-4; 8 bases agree with TRBD1. Looked up from germline, CDR1 is SEHNR and CDR2 is FQNEAQ (reference sequence). V shed 3 bases and J 7 bases; nucleotides not matched to a gene: 10. There are 16 residues in the CDR3. In DNA, the CDR3 is TGTGCCAGCAGCTTCGACTTGGACAGGGTCGGTGAAAAACTGTTTTTT. Its translation: CASSFDLDRVGEKLFF.

About this clonotype: One end of the junction fails to match germline, which may point to a read error. This rearrangement joins TRBV12-3 or TRBV12-4 to TRBJ2-5; TRBD2 matches 13 bases. This CDR3 is 14 amino acids long. The CDR3, as DNA: TGTGCCATCAGTCTTGGGACTAGCGGGAAGACCCAGTACTTC. Its protein product is CAISLGTSGKTQYF.

The table lists this clonotype with a few counts. This CDR3 is CASRWEGNTEAFF. The CDR3 bases are TGTGCCAGCCGATGGGAGGGAAACACTGAAGCTTTCTTT. J is TRBJ1-1 and V is TRBV6-1; D is unresolved. Trimming cost V 8 bases and J 2 bases, with 12 bases left between them. Germline CDR1 reads MNHNS; CDR2 reads SASEGT. The CDR3 extends over 13 amino acids.

This clonotype was found once. Germline and junction disagree at one end, which may indicate a read error. This chain links TRBV11-2 with TRBJ1-1; D gene unclear. CDR1 and CDR2 (germline): SGHAT, FQNNGV. This CDR3 spans 13 amino acids. CDR3 amino acids: CASSFDPESETLF. CDR3 nucleotides: TGTGCCAGCAGCTTTGACCCGGAGTCTGAAACTCTCTTT.

In DNA form, the CDR3 reads TGTGCCAGCAGGTCTGGGATTGGTCATTCACCCCTCCACTTT. It translates to CASRSGIGHSPLHF. This rearrangement joins TRBV6-1 to TRBJ1-6; D gene ambiguous. The CDR3 has 14 residues. Trimming stripped 6 bases from V and 8 bases from J, with 14 bases between. Per germline, CDR1 MNHNS and CDR2 SASEGT.

To note about this clonotype: One end of the junction fails to match germline, which may point to a read error. The CDR3 reads CAISVADNYGYTF. For the CDR3, the DNA is TGTGCCATCAGTGTTGCAGATAACTATGGCTACACCTTT. J is TRBJ1-2 and V is TRBV10-3; D is ambiguous. The CDR3 contains 13 residues. Germline CDR1 ENHRY, CDR2 SYGVKD.

In its sample, this clonotype was seen once. The conserved closing phenylalanine or tryptophan is absent in this CDR3, likely reflecting a read error. The CDR3 DNA sequence: TGCAGCGTTGATCCGGCTAGCTGGTCGAGTGAGCAGTTCCTC. Its protein is CSVDPASWSSEQFL. The chain combines TRBV29-1 with TRBJ2-1; tentative D call: TRBD2 (5 bases). CDR1 and CDR2 from the germline V gene are SQVTM and ANQGSEA. The CDR3 is 14 residues long. The V end lost 3 bases, the J end lost 9 bases, and 18 bases lay between the germline ends.

CDR3 sequence (DNA): TGCGCCAGCAGCCAAGCCGGGACTAGCGATTACGGGCTGTTCTTC. This encodes CASSQAGTSDYGLFF. This chain joins TRBV4-1 and TRBJ2-1, with 10 bases identical to TRBD2. The ends lost 1 base at V and 15 bases at J; junction bases unmatched: 12. Germline loops: CDR1 MGHRA, CDR2 YSYEKL. There are 15 residues in the CDR3.

This clonotype showed up just once. Its ends do not fully match the called genes, so a read error is possible. This chain joins TRBV11-2 and TRBJ2-3; 12 bases map to TRBD2. Per the germline V gene, CDR1 is SGHAT and CDR2 is FQNNGV. The CDR3 spans 15 residues. The CDR3 is CVSSTRTSGMDTQYF. Written as DNA, the CDR3 is TGTGTCAGCAGCACCCGGACTAGCGGGATGGATACGCAGTATTTT.

The chain has TRBV4-2 and TRBJ2-2; 7 nucleotides agree with TRBD2. J was trimmed by 5 bases and V by 4 bases; bases with no gene match: 7. The germline CDR1 and CDR2 sequences are LGHNA and YNFKEQ. The CDR3 is 15 residues long. The CDR3 coding sequence is TGTGCCAGCAGCCCCATTCTAGCGGATACCGGGGAGCTGTTTTTT. As protein: CASSPILADTGELFF.

This clonotype has a handful of counts. The J gene is TRBJ1-5, the V gene TRBV6-6; D not certain. Germline V gene lookup returns CDR1 MNHNY and CDR2 SVGAGI (reference sequence). Trimming took 2 bases from V and 0 from J, leaving 11 bases between them. The length of the CDR3 is 16 residues. This CDR3 is CASSYGGSDSNQPQHF. CDR3 sequence (DNA): TGTGCCAGCAGTTACGGAGGCTCCGATAGCAATCAGCCCCAGCATTTT.

The chain recombines TRBV28 with TRBJ1-3, with no clear D. CDR3 length: 15 amino acids. In germline, CDR1 is MDHEN, CDR2 SYDVKM. Trimming took off 6 bases at V and 4 bases at J, with 16 bases between the two ends. CDR3 sequence reads: CASSSVGVAGNTIYF. The CDR3 nucleotides read TGTGCCAGCAGCTCTGTCGGGGTAGCGGGAAACACCATATATTTT.

Comments on this clonotype: Given the absence of the conserved phenylalanine or tryptophan at the CDR3 end, a read error is likely. The rearrangement joins TRBV11-2 to TRBJ2-2, with a possible D match to TRBD1 (5 bases). Germline CDR1 and CDR2: SGHAT and FQNNGV. The CDR3 contains 15 residues. In DNA, the CDR3 is TGTACCAGCAGCTTAGGCAGGGCGAACACCGGGGAGCTGTTTTTA. Translation gives CTSSLGRANTGELFL.